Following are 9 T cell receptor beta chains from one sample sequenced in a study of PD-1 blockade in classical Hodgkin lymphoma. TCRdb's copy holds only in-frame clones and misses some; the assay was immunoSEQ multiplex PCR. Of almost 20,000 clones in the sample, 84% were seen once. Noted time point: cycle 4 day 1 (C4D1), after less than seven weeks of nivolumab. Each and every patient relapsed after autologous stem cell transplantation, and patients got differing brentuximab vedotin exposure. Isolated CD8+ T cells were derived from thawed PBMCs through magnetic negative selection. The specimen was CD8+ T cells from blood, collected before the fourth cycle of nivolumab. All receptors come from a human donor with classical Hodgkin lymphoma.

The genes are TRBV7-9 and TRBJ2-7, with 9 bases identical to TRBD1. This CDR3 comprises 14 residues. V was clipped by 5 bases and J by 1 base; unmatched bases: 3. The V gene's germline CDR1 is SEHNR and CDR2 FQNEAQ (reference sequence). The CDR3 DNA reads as TGTGCCAGCAGCGCGGGACAGGGTTCCTACGAGCAGTACTTC. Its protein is CASSAGQGSYEQYF.

The CDR3 region is CASSSPVGSGGEQYF. The CDR3 nucleotides read TGTGCCAGCAGCTCCCCGGTGGGTAGCGGGGGAGAGCAGTACTTC. The rearrangement joins TRBV7-6 to TRBJ2-7, with 9 bases matching TRBD2. Looked up from germline, CDR1 is SGHVS and CDR2 is FNYEAQ. The CDR3 runs to 15 residues. Trimming cost V 4 bases and J 7 bases; bases outside gene matches: 11. The full variable domain, completed using reference TRBV7-6 and TRBJ2-7, is GAGVSQSPRYKVTKRGQDVALRCDPISGHVSLYWYRQALGQGPEFLTYFNYEAQQDKSGLPNDRFSAERPEGSISTLTIQRTEQRDSAMYRCASSSPVGSGGEQYFGPGTRLTVT.

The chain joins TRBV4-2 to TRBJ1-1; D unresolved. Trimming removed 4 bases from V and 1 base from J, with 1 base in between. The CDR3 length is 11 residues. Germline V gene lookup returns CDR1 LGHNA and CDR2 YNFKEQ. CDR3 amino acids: CASSRNTEAFF. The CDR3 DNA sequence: TGTGCCAGCAGCCGGAACACTGAAGCTTTCTTT.

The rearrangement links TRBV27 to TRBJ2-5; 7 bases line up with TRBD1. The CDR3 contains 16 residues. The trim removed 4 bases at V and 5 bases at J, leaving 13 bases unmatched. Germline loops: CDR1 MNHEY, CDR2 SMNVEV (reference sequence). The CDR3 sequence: CASSYKNSDRMETQYF. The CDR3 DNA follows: TGTGCCAGCAGTTACAAAAACTCGGACAGGATGGAGACCCAGTACTTC.

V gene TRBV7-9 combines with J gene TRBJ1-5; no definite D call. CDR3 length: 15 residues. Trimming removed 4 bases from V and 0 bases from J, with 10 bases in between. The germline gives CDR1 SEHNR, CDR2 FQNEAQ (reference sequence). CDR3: CASSSWTDSNQPQHF. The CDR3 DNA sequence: TGTGCCAGCAGCTCCTGGACGGATAGCAATCAGCCCCAGCATTTT.

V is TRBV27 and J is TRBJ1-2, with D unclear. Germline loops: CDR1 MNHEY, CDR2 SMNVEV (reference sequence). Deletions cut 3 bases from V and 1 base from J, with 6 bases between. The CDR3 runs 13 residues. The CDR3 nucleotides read TGTGCCAGCAGTTTCCAGGTTAACTATGGCTACACCTTC. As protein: CASSFQVNYGYTF.

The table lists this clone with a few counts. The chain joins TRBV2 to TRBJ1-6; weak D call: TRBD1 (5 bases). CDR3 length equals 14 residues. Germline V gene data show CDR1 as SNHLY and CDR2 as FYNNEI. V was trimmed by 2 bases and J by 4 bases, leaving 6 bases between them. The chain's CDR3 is CASSERQYNSPLHF. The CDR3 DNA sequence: TGTGCCAGCAGTGAAAGACAGTATAATTCACCCCTCCACTTT.

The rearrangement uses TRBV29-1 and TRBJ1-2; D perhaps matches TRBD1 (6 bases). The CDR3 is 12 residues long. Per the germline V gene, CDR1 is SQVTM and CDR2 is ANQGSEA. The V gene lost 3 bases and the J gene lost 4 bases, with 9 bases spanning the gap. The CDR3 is CSVDSGAYGYTF. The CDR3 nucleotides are TGCAGCGTTGATTCGGGGGCCTATGGCTACACCTTC.

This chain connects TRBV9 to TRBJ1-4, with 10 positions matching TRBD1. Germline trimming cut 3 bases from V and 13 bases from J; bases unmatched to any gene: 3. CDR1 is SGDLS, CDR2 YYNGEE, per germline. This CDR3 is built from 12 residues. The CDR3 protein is CASSDRTGGLFF. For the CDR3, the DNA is TGTGCCAGCAGCGACCGGACAGGGGGACTGTTTTTT.